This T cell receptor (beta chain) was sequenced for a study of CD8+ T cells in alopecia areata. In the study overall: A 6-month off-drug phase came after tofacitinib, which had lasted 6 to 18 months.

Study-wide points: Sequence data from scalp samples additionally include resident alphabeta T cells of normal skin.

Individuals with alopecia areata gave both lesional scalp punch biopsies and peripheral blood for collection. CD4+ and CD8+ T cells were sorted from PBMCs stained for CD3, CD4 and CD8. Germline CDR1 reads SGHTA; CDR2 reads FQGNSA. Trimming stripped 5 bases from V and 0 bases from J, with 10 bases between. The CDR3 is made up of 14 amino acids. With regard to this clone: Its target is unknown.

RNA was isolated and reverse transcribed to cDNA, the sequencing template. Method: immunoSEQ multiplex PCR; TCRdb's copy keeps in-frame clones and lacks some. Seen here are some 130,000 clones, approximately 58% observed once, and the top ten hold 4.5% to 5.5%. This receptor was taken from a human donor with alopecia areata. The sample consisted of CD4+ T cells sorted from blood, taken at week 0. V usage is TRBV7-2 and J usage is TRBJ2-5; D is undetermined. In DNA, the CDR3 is TGTGCCAGCAGCAAGGACGGGTACCAAGAGACCCAGTACTTC. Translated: CASSKDGYQETQYF. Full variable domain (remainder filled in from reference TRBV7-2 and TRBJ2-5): GAGVSQSPSNKVTEKGKDVELRCDPISGHTALYWYRQSLGQGLEFLIYFQGNSAPDKSGLPSDRFSAERTGGSVSTLTIQRTQQEDSAVYLCASSKDGYQETQYFGPGTRLLVL.